The rows below give T cell receptor beta chains drawn from one sample of a study of blood T cell repertoires in COVID-19. Measured with immunoSEQ multiplex PCR; TCRdb has only the in-frame clones, and not every one. The sample shows approximately 270,000 clones, approximately 80% of them seen only once. Sample: peripheral blood. The receptor set was obtained from an older man with acute or convalescent COVID-19. Each CDR3 is given without its conserved first and last residue. Each record gives: V gene, J gene, D gene, clone size, CDR3 protein. A D gene is named only where the DNA matches it firmly. Size tells how often a clone was seen (once, few, many) or the class of an expanded clone, and some rows leave it out.

TRBV30	TRBJ1-5	-	-	AWSSTGTPYSNQPQH
TRBV3-1/TRBV3-2	TRBJ1-6	-	-	ASSQDRPGALH
TRBV5-8	TRBJ1-2	TRBD1	-	ASSGPGTGDFGYT
TRBV5-6	TRBJ1-3	-	-	ASTPLVGNTIY
TRBV15	TRBJ1-2	TRBD1	-	ATSDPKTGGYGYT
TRBV19	TRBJ2-4	TRBD1	-	ASKRDRGPLAKNIQY
TRBV19	TRBJ1-2	TRBD1	-	ATALDRRDYGYT
TRBV6-2/TRBV6-3	TRBJ2-6	-	-	ASSGRLGGRNWANVLT
TRBV5-6	TRBJ2-3	TRBD1	-	ASSLGTGGSDTQY
TRBV5-4	TRBJ2-3	TRBD1	-	ACSPGQEWDTQF
TRBV19	TRBJ1-1	-	-	ASRSEGLINTEAF
TRBV10-3	TRBJ1-2	-	-	AISESQTANYGYT
TRBV7-2	TRBJ2-4	TRBD2	few	ASSSGLAGDKNIQY